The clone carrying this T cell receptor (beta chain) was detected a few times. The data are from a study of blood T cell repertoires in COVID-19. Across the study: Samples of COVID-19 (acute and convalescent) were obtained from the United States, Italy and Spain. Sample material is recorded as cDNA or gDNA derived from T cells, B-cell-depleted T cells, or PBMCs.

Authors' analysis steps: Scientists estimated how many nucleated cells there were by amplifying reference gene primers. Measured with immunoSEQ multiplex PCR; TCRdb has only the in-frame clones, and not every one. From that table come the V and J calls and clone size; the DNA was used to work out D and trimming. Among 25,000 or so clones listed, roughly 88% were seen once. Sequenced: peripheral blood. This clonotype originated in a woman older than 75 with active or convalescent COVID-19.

The CDR3 here is CASQPTGPNTIYF. The CDR3 DNA is TGTGCCAGTCAACCGACAGGGCCTAACACCATATATTTT. V gene TRBV25-1 combines with J gene TRBJ1-3; 7 bases line up with TRBD1. Germline values: CDR1 MGHDK, CDR2 SYGVNS. V trimming: 9 bases; J trimming: 7 bases; junction bases outside the gene matches: 9. The CDR3 runs 13 residues.